Following are 10 T cell receptor beta chains from one sample sequenced in a study of T-cell reconstitution after alpha-beta-depleted transplantation in children. This sample's TCRbeta library carried unique molecular identifier barcodes. One entry per CDR3 protein results from TCRdb running MiXCR on the PCR reads. The table lists 700,000 to 850,000 distinct CDR3 sequences, under 20% of them singletons. The sequencing here drew on PBMCs, mostly from graft donor cells, taken 360 days after TCRalphabeta/CD19-depleted stem cell transplant. The source is a male patient aged 5 to 17 who had a stem cell transplant for acute lymphoblastic leukemia, so the T cells may come from the graft donor.

CDR3 loop: CASSFTGVRAEQYF. The CDR3 bases are TGCGCCAGCAGCTTTACAGGGGTGAGGGCCGAGCAGTACTTC. The gene calls are TRBV5-1 and TRBJ2-7, with 7 bases fitting TRBD1. Looked up from germline, CDR1 is SGHRS and CDR2 is YFSETQ. The trim removed 2 bases at V and 6 bases at J, leaving 8 bases unmatched. The CDR3 runs to 14 residues.

This clonotype was seen only a few times. The chain employs TRBV28 and TRBJ2-1, with 13 bases fitting TRBD2. Germline trimming cut 10 bases from V and 8 bases from J; bases unmatched to any gene: 8. CDR3 size: 14 residues. Germline CDR1 is MDHEN and CDR2 is SYDVKM. Written as DNA, the CDR3 is TGTGCCACCTCGGGGACTAGCGGGGCCTATGAGCAGTTCTTC. Its translation is CATSGTSGAYEQFF.

Only one count was recorded for this clonotype. The V gene is TRBV5-1, the J gene TRBJ1-6, with 8 bases matching TRBD1. The germline V gene has CDR1 SGHRS and CDR2 YFSETQ. This CDR3 has 14 amino acids. V lost 2 bases, J lost 9 bases, and 4 bases stayed unmatched. The CDR3 sequence: CASSFGQGTSPLHF. As DNA, the CDR3 is TGCGCCAGCAGCTTCGGACAGGGTACTTCACCCCTCCACTTT.

This clonotype was detected only a few times. V usage is TRBV2 and J usage is TRBJ2-3, with 10 bases matching TRBD2. With 3 bases clipped from V and 2 bases from J, the junction kept 5 bases outside the gene matches. The CDR3 runs 16 residues. Germline-derived CDR1 and CDR2 are SNHLY and FYNNEI. CDR3 sequence: CASSDSSGRYTDTQYF. The DNA for the CDR3 is TGTGCCAGCAGTGACTCTAGCGGGAGATACACAGATACGCAGTATTTT.

This clonotype was recorded a few times. This chain uses TRBV5-6 with TRBJ1-5; TRBD1 matches 7 bases. The germline gives CDR1 SGHDT, CDR2 YYEEEE. This CDR3 is built from 15 residues. V lost 4 bases and J lost 1; bases outside the gene matches: 5. CDR3: CASSLMTGSNQPQHF. CDR3 sequence (DNA): TGTGCCAGCAGCCTAATGACAGGGAGCAATCAGCCCCAGCATTTT.

The rearrangement links TRBV9 to TRBJ2-5, with 7 bases fitting TRBD1. With 4 bases clipped from V and 4 bases from J, the junction kept 10 bases outside the gene matches. CDR1 is SGDLS, CDR2 YYNGEE, per germline. The CDR3 covers 15 residues. The CDR3 DNA follows: TGTGCCAGCAGCATCGTGACAGGGAGTTTAGAGACCCAGTACTTC. Amino acid sequence: CASSIVTGSLETQYF. Looking up the rest from reference TRBV9 and TRBJ2-5 gives the full variable domain: DSGVTQTPKHLITATGQRVTLRCSPRSGDLSVYWYQQSLDQGLQFLIQYYNGEERAKGNILERFSAQQFPDLHSELNLSSLELGDSALYFCASSIVTGSLETQYFGPGTRLLVL.

The chain is built from TRBV12-3 or TRBV12-4 and TRBJ2-1; a possible D gene is TRBD1 (6 bases). The CDR3 totals 15 residues. V dropped 5 bases and J dropped 2 bases, with 13 bases sitting between them. The CDR3 here is CASSGSWTAYNEQFF. CDR3 DNA: TGTGCCAGCAGTGGGAGCTGGACAGCCTACAATGAGCAGTTCTTC.

The chain has TRBV5-1 and TRBJ2-7, with D perhaps matching TRBD1 or TRBD2 (5 bases each). Trimming took off 0 bases at V and 1 base at J, with 11 bases between the two ends. CDR3 length equals 15 residues. The germline V gene encodes CDR1 SGHRS and CDR2 YFSETQ. DNA of the CDR3: TGCGCCAGCAGCTTGGGCAGGGACGGGTCCTACGAGCAGTACTTC. Protein: CASSLGRDGSYEQYF.

This clonotype was counted many times. The rearrangement uses TRBV7-9 and TRBJ1-2; 8 positions agree with TRBD1. Trimming took 6 bases from V and 3 from J; bases not matched to a gene: 3. The germline V gene encodes CDR1 SEHNR and CDR2 FQNEAQ (reference sequence). CDR3 size: 13 residues. The CDR3 bases are TGTGCCAGCAGGACGGACAGGGACTATGGCTACACCTTC. Translating it yields CASRTDRDYGYTF.

The gene calls are TRBV5-1 and TRBJ2-5; 10 bases are shared with TRBD2. The CDR3 is 16 residues long. V gave up 4 bases and J gave up 2 bases; unmatched junction bases: 8. Germline V gene sequence: CDR1 SGHRS, CDR2 YFSETQ. CDR3 residues: CASSLLRTSGQETQYF. In nucleotides, the CDR3 is TGCGCCAGCAGCCTTCTTCGGACTAGCGGACAAGAGACCCAGTACTTC.